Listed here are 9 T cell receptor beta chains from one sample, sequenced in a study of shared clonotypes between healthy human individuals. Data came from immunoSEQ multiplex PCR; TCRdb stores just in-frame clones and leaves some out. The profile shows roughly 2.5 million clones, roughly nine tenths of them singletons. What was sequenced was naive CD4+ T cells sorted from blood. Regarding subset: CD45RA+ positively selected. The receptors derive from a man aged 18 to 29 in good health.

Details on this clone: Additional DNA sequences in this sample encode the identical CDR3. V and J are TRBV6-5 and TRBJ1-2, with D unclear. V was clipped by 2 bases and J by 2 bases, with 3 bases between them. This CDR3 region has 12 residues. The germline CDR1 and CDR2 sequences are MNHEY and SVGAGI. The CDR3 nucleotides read TGTGCCAGCAGTTACGACAACTATGGCTACACCTTC. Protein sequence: CASSYDNYGYTF.

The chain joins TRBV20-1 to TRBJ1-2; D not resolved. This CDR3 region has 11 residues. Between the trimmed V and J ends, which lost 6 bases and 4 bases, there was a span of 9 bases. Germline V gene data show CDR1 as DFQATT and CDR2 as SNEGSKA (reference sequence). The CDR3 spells CSADGSYGYTF. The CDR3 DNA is TGCAGTGCAGATGGGTCCTATGGCTACACCTTC.

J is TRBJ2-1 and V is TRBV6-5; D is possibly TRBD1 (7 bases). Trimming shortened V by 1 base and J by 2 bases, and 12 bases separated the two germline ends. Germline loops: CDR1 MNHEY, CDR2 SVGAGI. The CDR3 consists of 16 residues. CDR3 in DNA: TGTGCCAGCAGTTACTTAGGAGGGGGCGCCTACAATGAGCAGTTCTTC. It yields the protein CASSYLGGGAYNEQFF.

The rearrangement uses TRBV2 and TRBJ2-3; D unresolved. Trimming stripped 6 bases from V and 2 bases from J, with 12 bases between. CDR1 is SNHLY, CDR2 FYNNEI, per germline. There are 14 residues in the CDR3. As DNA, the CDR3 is TGTGCCAGCAGCAGATCCCTCGACACAGATACGCAGTATTTT. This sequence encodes CASSRSLDTDTQYF.

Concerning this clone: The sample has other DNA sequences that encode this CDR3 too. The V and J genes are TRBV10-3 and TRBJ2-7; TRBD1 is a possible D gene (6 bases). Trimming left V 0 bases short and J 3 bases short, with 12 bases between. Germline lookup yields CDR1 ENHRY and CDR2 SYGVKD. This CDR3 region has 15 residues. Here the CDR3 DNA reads TGTGCCATCAGTGAGTCGAGGGGCAGGGGCTACGAGCAGTACTTC. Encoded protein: CAISESRGRGYEQYF.

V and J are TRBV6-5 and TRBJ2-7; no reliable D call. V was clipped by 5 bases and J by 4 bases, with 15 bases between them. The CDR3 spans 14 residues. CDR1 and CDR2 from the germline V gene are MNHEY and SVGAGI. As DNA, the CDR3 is TGTGCCAGCAGTGACCCCGGACGGTTATACGAGCAGTACTTC. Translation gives CASSDPGRLYEQYF.

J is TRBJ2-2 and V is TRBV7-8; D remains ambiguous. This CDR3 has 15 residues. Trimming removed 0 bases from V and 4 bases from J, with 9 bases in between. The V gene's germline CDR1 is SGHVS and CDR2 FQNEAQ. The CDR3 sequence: CASSLAPFGTGELFF. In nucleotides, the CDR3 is TGTGCCAGCAGCTTAGCCCCCTTTGGCACCGGGGAGCTGTTTTTT.

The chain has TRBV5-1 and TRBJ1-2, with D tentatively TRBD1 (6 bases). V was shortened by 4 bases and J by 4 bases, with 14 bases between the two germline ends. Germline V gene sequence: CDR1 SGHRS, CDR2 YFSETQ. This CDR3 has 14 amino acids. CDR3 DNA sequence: TGCGCCAGCAGCCCGGGACAAGAAGGCTATGGCTACACCTTC. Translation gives CASSPGQEGYGYTF.

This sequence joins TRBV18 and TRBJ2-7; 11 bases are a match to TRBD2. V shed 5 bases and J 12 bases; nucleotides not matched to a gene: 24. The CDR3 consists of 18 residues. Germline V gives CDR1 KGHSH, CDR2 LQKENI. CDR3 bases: TGTGCCAGCTCATTTTTCCCCAAAACTAGCGGGAGTTCCCTCTCTATGTACTTC. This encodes CASSFFPKTSGSSLSMYF.